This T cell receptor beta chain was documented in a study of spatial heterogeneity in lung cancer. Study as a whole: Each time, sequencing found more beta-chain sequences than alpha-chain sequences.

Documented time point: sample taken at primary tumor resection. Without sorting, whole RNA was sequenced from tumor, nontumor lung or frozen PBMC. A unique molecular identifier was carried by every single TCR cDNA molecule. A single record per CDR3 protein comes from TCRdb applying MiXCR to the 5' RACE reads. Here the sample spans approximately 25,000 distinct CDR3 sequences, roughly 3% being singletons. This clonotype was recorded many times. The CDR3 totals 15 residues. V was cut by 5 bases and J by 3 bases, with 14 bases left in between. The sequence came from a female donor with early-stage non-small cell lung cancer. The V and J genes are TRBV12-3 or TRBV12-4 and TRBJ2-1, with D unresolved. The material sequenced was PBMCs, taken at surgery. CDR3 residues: CASSPYFSSYNEQFF. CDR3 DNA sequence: TGTGCCAGCAGTCCGTACTTTTCCAGCTACAATGAGCAGTTCTTC.